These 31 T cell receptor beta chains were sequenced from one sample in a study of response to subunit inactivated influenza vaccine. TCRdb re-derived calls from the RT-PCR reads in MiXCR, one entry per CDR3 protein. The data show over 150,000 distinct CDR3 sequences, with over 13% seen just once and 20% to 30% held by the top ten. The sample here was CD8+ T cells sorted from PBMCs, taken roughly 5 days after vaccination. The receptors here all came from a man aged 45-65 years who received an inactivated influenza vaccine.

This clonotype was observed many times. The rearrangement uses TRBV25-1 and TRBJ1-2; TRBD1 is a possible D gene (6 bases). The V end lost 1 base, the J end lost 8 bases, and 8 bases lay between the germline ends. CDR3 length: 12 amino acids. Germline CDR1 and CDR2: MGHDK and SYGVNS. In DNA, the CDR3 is TGTGCCAGCAGTGAATCTCAGGGGGGCTACACCTTC. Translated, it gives CASSESQGGYTF.

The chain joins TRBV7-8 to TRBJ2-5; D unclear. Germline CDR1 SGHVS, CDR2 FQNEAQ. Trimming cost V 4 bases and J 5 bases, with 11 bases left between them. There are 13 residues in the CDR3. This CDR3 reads CASSSVMDETQYF. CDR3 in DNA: TGTGCCAGCAGCTCCGTTATGGATGAGACCCAGTACTTC. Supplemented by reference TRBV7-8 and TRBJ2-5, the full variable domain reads GAGVSQSPRYKVAKRGQDVALRCDPISGHVSLFWYQQALGQGPEFLTYFQNEAQLDKSGLPSDRFFAERPEGSVSTLKIQRTQQEDSAVYLCASSSVMDETQYFGPGTRLLVL.

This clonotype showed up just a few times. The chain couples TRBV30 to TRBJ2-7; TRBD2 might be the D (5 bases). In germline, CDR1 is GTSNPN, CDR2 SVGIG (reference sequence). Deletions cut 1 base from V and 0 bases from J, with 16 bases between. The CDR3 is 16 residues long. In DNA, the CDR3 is TGTGCCTGGAGTGCCGGAGGCATCGCCTTCTCCTACGAGCAGTACTTC. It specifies CAWSAGGIAFSYEQYF.

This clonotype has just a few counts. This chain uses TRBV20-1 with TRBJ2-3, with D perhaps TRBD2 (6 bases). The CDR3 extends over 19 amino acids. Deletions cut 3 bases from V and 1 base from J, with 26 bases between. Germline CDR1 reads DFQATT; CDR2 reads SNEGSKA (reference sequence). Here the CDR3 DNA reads TGCAGTGCTAGGACCCTGAAGGGGACTTCTAGCCTCCGCACAGATACGCAGTATTTT. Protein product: CSARTLKGTSSLRTDTQYF.

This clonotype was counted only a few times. The CDR3 reads CASSLPRTSGMGAGELFF. The CDR3 bases are TGTGCCAGCAGTTTACCTCGGACTAGCGGGATGGGCGCCGGGGAGCTGTTTTTT. The genes are TRBV28 and TRBJ2-2; 12 nucleotides match TRBD2. The V and J ends lost 2 bases and 6 bases, in that order; junction bases with no gene match: 10. The CDR3 runs 18 residues. The germline V gene has CDR1 MDHEN and CDR2 SYDVKM.

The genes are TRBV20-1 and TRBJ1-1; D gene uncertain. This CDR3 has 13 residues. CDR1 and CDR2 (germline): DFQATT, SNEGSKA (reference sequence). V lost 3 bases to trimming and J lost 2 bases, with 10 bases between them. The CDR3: CSASVQPNTEAFF. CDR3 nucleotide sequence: TGCAGTGCTAGTGTGCAGCCCAACACTGAAGCTTTCTTT.

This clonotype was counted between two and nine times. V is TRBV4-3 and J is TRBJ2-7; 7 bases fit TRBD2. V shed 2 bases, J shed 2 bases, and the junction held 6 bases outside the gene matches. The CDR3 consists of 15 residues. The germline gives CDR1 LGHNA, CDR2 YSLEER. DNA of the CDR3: TGCGCCAGCAGCCAATTAGCGGGTGGGACCTACGAGCAGTACTTC. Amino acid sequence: CASSQLAGGTYEQYF.

CDR3 loop: CASSYSSTREVEFF. CDR3 in DNA: TGTGCCAGCAGTTACTCGAGTACGCGGGAGGTAGAGTTCTTC. The V gene is TRBV6-5, the J gene TRBJ2-1, with 8 nucleotides matching TRBD2. This CDR3 spans 14 amino acids. Germline V gene lookup returns CDR1 MNHEY and CDR2 SVGAGI. V shed 0 bases, J shed 14 bases, and the junction held 9 bases outside the gene matches.

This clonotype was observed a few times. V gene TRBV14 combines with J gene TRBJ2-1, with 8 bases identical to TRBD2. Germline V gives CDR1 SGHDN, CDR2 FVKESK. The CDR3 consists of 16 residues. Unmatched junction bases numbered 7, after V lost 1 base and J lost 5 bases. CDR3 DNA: TGTGCCAGCAGCCAAGTTAAAGCGGGAGAAAACAATGAGCAGTTCTTC. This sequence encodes CASSQVKAGENNEQFF. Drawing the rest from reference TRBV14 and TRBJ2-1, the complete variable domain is EAGVTQFPSHSVIEKGQTVTLRCDPISGHDNLYWYRRVMGKEIKFLLHFVKESKQDESGMPNNRFLAERTGGTYSTLKVQPAELEDSGVYFCASSQVKAGENNEQFFGPGTRLTVL.

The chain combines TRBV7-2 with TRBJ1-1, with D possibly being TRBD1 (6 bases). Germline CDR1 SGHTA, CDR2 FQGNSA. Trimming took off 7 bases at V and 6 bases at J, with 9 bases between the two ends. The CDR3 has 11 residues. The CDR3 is CASIYRAEAFF. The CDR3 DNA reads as TGTGCCAGCATCTACAGGGCTGAAGCTTTCTTT.

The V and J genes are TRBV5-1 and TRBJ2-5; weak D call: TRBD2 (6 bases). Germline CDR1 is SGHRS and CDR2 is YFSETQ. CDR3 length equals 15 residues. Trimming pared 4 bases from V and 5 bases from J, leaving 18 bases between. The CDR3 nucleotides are TGCGCCAGCAGCCCAATAGCGGCCTCCAGTGAGACCCAGTACTTC. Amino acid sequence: CASSPIAASSETQYF.

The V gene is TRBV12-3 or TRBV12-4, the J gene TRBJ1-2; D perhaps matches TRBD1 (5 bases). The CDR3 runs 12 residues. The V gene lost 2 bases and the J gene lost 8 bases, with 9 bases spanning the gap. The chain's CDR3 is CASSLSGSGYTF. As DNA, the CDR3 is TGTGCCAGCAGTTTATCAGGGAGCGGCTACACCTTC.

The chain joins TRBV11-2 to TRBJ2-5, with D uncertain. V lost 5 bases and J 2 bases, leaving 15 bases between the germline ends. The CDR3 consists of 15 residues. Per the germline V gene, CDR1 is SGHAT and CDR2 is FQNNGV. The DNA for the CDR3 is TGTGCCAGCAGCGATCCCCCACAGTCACAAGAGACCCAGTACTTC. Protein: CASSDPPQSQETQYF.

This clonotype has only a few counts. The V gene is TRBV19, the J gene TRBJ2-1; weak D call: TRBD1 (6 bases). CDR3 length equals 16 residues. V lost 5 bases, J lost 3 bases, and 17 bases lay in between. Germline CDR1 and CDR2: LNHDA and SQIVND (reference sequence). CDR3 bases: TGTGCCAGTAGTTCTGAAGGACAGACAGTCTACAATGAGCAGTTCTTC. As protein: CASSSEGQTVYNEQFF.

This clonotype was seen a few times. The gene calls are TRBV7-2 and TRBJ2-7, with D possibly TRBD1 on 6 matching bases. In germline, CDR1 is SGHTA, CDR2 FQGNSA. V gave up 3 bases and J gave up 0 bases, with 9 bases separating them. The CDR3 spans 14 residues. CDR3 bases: TGTGCCAGCAGCTTCGGGACAAACTCCTACGAGCAGTACTTC. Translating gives CASSFGTNSYEQYF.

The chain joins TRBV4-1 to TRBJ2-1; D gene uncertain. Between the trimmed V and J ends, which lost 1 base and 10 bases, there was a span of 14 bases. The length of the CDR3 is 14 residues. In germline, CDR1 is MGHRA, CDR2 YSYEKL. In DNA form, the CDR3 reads TGCGCCAGCAGCCAAGTTAGGGCAGGTGGAGAGCAGTTCTTC. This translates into CASSQVRAGGEQFF.

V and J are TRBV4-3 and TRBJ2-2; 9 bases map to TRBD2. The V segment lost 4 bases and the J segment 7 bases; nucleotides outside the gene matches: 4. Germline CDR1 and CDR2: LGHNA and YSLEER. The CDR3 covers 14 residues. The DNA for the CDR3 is TGCGCCAGCAGCCCCAGCGGGGGGAACGGGGAGCTGTTTTTT. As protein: CASSPSGGNGELFF.

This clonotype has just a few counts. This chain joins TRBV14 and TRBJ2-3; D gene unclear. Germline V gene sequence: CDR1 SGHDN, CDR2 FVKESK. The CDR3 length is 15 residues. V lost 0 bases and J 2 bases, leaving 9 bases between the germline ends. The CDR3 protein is CASSQEGWLTDTQYF. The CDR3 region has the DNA TGTGCCAGCAGCCAAGAAGGGTGGCTCACAGATACGCAGTATTTT.

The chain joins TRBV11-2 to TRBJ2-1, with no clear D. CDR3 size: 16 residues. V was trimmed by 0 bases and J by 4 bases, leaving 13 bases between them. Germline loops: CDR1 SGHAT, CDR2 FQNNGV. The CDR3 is CASSLDYLSRYNEQFF. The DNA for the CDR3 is TGTGCCAGCAGCTTAGACTATCTTTCGCGGTACAATGAGCAGTTCTTC. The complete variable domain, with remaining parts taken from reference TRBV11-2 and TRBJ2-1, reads EAGVAQSPRYKIIEKRQSVAFWCNPISGHATLYWYQQILGQGPKLLIQFQNNGVVDDSQLPKDRFSAERLKGVDSTLKIQPAKLEDSAVYLCASSLDYLSRYNEQFFGPGTRLTVL.

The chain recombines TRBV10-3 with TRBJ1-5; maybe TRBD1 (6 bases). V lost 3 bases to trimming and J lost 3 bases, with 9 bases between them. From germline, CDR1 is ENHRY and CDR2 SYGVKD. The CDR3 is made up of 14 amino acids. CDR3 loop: CAISEPGANQPQHF. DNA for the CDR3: TGTGCCATCAGTGAACCAGGGGCCAATCAGCCCCAGCATTTT.

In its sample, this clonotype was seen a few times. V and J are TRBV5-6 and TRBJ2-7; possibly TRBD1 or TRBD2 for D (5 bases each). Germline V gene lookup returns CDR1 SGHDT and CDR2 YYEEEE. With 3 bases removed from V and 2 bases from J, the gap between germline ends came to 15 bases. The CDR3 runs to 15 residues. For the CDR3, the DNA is TGTGCCAGCAGCTCCCTGACGGGGCCGGCCTACGAGCAGTACTTC. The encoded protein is CASSSLTGPAYEQYF.

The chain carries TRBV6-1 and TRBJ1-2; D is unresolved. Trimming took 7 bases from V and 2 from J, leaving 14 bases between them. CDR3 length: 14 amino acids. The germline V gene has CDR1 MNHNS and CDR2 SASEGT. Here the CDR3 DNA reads TGTGCCAGCACCTCGGCCACCGGGAACTATGGCTACACCTTC. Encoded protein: CASTSATGNYGYTF.

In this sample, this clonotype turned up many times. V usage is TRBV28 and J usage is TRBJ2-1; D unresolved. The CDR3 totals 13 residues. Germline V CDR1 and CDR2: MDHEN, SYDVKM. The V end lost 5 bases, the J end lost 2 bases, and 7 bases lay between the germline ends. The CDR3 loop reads CASSDRTYNEQFF. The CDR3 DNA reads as TGTGCCAGCAGTGATAGAACCTACAATGAGCAGTTCTTC.

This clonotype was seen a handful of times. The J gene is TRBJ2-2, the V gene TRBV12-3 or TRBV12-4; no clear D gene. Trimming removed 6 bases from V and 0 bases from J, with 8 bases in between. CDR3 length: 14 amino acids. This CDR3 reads CASSWAPNTGELFF. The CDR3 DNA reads TGTGCCAGCAGCTGGGCCCCGAACACCGGGGAGCTGTTTTTT.

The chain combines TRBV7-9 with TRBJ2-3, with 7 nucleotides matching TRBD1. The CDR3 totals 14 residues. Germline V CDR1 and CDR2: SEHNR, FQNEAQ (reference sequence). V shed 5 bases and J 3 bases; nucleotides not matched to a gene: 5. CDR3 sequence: CASSRDSPTDTQYF. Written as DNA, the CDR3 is TGTGCCAGCAGCCGGGACAGCCCAACAGATACGCAGTATTTT.

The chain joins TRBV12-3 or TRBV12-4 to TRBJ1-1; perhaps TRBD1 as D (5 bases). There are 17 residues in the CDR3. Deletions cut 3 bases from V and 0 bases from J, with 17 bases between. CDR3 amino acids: CASSLKTADFLNTEAFF. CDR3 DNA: TGTGCCAGCAGTTTGAAGACAGCCGACTTCCTGAACACTGAAGCTTTCTTT.

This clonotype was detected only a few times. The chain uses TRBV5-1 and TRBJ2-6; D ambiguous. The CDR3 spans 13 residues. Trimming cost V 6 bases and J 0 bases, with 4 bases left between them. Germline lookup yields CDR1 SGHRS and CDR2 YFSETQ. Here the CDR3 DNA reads TGCGCCAGCAACCCCTCTGGGGCCAACGTCCTGACTTTC. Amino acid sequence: CASNPSGANVLTF.

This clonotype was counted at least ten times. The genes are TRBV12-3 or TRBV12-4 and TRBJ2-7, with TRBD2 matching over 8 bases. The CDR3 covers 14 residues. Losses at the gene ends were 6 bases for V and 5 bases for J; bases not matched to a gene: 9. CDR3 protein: CASSPGGGLDEQYF. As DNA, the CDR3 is TGTGCCAGCAGCCCGGGGGGGGGCCTTGACGAGCAGTACTTC.

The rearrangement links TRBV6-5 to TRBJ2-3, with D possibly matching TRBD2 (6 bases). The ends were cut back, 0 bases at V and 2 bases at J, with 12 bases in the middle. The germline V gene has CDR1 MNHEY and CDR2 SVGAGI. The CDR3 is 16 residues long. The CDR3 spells CASSYSLRGFTDTQYF. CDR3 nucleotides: TGTGCCAGCAGTTACTCGTTGCGGGGATTCACAGATACGCAGTATTTT.

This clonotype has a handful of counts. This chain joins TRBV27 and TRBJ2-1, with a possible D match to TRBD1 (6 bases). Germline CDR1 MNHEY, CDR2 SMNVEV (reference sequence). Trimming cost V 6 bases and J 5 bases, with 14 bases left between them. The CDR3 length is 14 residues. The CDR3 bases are TGTGCCAGCAGATTTGGGGGCGGCCACAATGAGCAGTTCTTC. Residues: CASRFGGGHNEQFF.

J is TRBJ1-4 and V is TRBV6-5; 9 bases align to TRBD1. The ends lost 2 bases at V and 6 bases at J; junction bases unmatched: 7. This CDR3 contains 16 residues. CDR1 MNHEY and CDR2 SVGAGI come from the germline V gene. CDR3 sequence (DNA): TGTGCCAGCAGTTACCCAAACAGGGGGCTTGATGAAAAACTGTTTTTT. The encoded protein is CASSYPNRGLDEKLFF.